What follows are 19 T cell receptor beta chains derived from one specimen sequenced in a study of T cells in Graves' hyperthyroidism and ophthalmopathy. The CDR3 regions of TCR beta were amplified from RNA transcripts. The HTBI primer set served for first-round RT-PCR of the TCR CDR3. Each CDR3 protein is one row after TCRdb ran MiXCR on the multiplex PCR reads. The sample records 470,000 or so distinct CDR3 sequences, about 20% being singletons. Input material: blood. These TCRs come from a man younger than 35 with Graves' hyperthyroidism.

This clonotype was seen a few times. This chain uses TRBV29-1 with TRBJ1-1; D uncertain. Germline CDR1 is SQVTM and CDR2 is ANQGSEA. V was cut by 8 bases and J by 4 bases, with 14 bases left in between. The CDR3 sequence is 12 residues long. The CDR3 region is CSTPGEGTEAFF. Here the CDR3 DNA reads TGCAGCACACCTGGGGAGGGCACTGAAGCTTTCTTT.

This clonotype appeared a single time. This rearrangement joins TRBV27 to TRBJ1-1; D is perhaps TRBD1 (5 bases). Looked up from germline, CDR1 is MNHEY and CDR2 is SMNVEV (reference sequence). With 6 bases removed from V and 1 base from J, the gap between germline ends came to 15 bases. The CDR3 contains 15 residues. The CDR3 reads CASSQRQGRNTEAFF. DNA of the CDR3: TGTGCCAGCAGCCAAAGGCAGGGTCGGAACACTGAAGCTTTCTTT.

This clonotype was seen ten or more times. Written as DNA, the CDR3 is TGTGCCACCAGCAGACCCGGGACAGGGAGAGGGACCGGGGAGCTGTTTTTT. Amino acids: CATSRPGTGRGTGELFF. V gene TRBV15 combines with J gene TRBJ2-2; 9 bases match TRBD1. The CDR3 consists of 17 residues. The germline V gene encodes CDR1 LNHNV and CDR2 YYDKDF (reference sequence). The ends lost 2 bases at V and 5 bases at J; junction bases unmatched: 9.

This clonotype was counted ten times or more. The V call is TRBV6-5, the J call TRBJ2-7, with a possible D match to TRBD2 (5 bases). V lost 5 bases and J lost 3, with 14 bases in between. CDR1 and CDR2 (germline): MNHEY, SVGAGI. The CDR3 runs to 14 residues. The CDR3 DNA reads as TGTGCCAGCAGTCCCCTCCCCGGAGGCTACGAGCAGTACTTC. Translating gives CASSPLPGGYEQYF.

At least ten counts were recorded for this clonotype. The chain joins TRBV6-1 to TRBJ2-7; TRBD1 is a possible D gene (6 bases). V was cut by 7 bases and J by 2 bases, with 18 bases left in between. This CDR3 is built from 15 residues. Germline assignment: CDR1 MNHNS and CDR2 SASEGT. Written as DNA, the CDR3 is TGTGCCAGCACCCCGGCCCGGGACAATACCTACGAGCAGTACTTC. Its translation: CASTPARDNTYEQYF.

This clonotype has ten or more counts. The final CDR3 position lacks the conserved phenylalanine or tryptophan, pointing to a likely read error. The chain employs TRBV2 and TRBJ2-7, with TRBD1 matching 7 bases. There are 13 residues in the CDR3. CDR1 and CDR2 from the germline V gene are SNHLY and FYNNEI. V was clipped by 3 bases and J by 5 bases; unmatched bases: 4. CDR3 bases: TGTGCCAGCAGTGACGACAGGGCCCACGAGCAGTACCTC. This gives the protein CASSDDRAHEQYL.

In its sample, this clonotype was seen many times. The J gene is TRBJ2-2, the V gene TRBV6-2 or TRBV6-3, with 10 nucleotides matching TRBD1. The CDR3 runs 19 residues. Germline trimming cut 5 bases from V and 6 bases from J; bases unmatched to any gene: 18. The germline gives CDR1 MNHEY, CDR2 SVGEGT. The CDR3 region is CASSIPGTGVWGPPGELFF. DNA of the CDR3: TGTGCCAGCAGTATCCCCGGGACAGGGGTTTGGGGCCCACCCGGGGAGCTGTTTTTT.

In this sample, this clonotype turned up many times. The V and J genes are TRBV5-1 and TRBJ2-6; D is ambiguous. The CDR3 length is 16 residues. Trimming removed 0 bases at V and 0 bases at J, with 7 bases between. CDR1 SGHRS and CDR2 YFSETQ come from the germline V gene. This CDR3 is CASSLARLSGANVLTF. CDR3 nucleotides: TGCGCCAGCAGCTTGGCACGGCTCTCTGGGGCCAACGTCCTGACTTTC.

This clonotype appeared a few times. Compared with germline, one end of the junction differs, possibly owing to a read error. This sequence joins TRBV7-7 and TRBJ2-5, with D tentatively TRBD2 (7 bases). Germline V gene data show CDR1 as SSHAT and CDR2 as FNYEAQ (reference sequence). The length of the CDR3 is 15 residues. The CDR3 loop reads CASSPRGGAMETQYF. The CDR3 DNA reads as TGTGCTAGCAGCCCTAGGGGGGGCGCTATGGAGACCCAGTACTTC.

This clonotype came up a few times. This chain connects TRBV20-1 to TRBJ2-7; no reliable D call. The CDR3 totals 12 residues. The germline gives CDR1 DFQATT, CDR2 SNEGSKA (reference sequence). V was pared by 1 base and J by 3 bases, with 7 bases between. Here the CDR3 reads CSARVMFYEQYF. Here the CDR3 DNA reads TGCAGTGCTAGAGTTATGTTCTACGAGCAGTACTTC.

V gene TRBV9 combines with J gene TRBJ1-1, with a tentative D call TRBD1 (5 bases). CDR1 and CDR2 from the germline V gene are SGDLS and YYNGEE. The ends were cut back, 4 bases at V and 0 bases at J, with 13 bases in the middle. The CDR3 loop spans 15 amino acids. CDR3 nucleotide sequence: TGTGCCAGCAGCCCCGCCGGGGGAGTGAACACTGAAGCTTTCTTT. Translation: CASSPAGGVNTEAFF.

This clonotype was picked up one time. J is TRBJ2-7 and V is TRBV12-3 or TRBV12-4; possibly TRBD1 or TRBD2 for D (5 bases each). V was clipped by 10 bases and J by 0 bases, with 16 bases between them. CDR3 length equals 14 residues. The CDR3 sequence is CAITTGASSYEQYF. The CDR3, as DNA: TGTGCCATCACTACCGGGGCCAGCTCCTACGAGCAGTACTTC.

This clonotype has just a few counts. The V and J genes are TRBV20-1 and TRBJ2-5, with TRBD2 matching over 14 bases. V shed 0 bases, J shed 5 bases, and the junction held 5 bases outside the gene matches. Per germline, CDR1 DFQATT and CDR2 SNEGSKA (reference sequence). This CDR3 contains 16 residues. DNA for the CDR3: TGCAGTGCTAGAGATCACGGGACTAGCGGGGGTGAGACCCAGTACTTC. Translated, it gives CSARDHGTSGGETQYF.

This clonotype was counted ten times or more. The chain has TRBV28 and TRBJ1-5; the D is unclear. V was trimmed by 6 bases and J by 3 bases, leaving 6 bases between them. CDR1 is MDHEN, CDR2 SYDVKM, per germline. The CDR3 is made up of 12 amino acids. CDR3 in amino acids: CASRTLNQPQHF. Written as DNA, the CDR3 is TGTGCCAGCAGGACACTCAATCAGCCCCAGCATTTT.

This clonotype was picked up many times. This chain links TRBV11-2 with TRBJ1-1, with D maybe TRBD1 (5 bases). The germline V gene has CDR1 SGHAT and CDR2 FQNNGV. Trimming left V 5 bases short and J 6 bases short, with 10 bases between. The CDR3 is 12 residues long. As DNA, the CDR3 is TGTGCCAGCAGCGAGCGGGGGTCTGAAGCTTTCTTT. Translated: CASSERGSEAFF.

This rearrangement joins TRBV3-1 to TRBJ1-1; D is perhaps TRBD1 (6 bases). In germline, CDR1 is LGHDT, CDR2 YNNKEL (reference sequence). Trimming took off 4 bases at V and 1 base at J, with 22 bases between the two ends. CDR3 size: 18 residues. Written as DNA, the CDR3 is TGTGCCAGCAGCCGCAAGGACAGCCGTTTCCAACCGAACACTGAAGCTTTCTTT. This sequence encodes CASSRKDSRFQPNTEAFF.

This clonotype came up many times. The chain combines TRBV6-1 with TRBJ2-5; TRBD2 agrees at 9 bases. The J segment lost 7 bases and the V segment lost 6 bases, leaving 6 bases of the junction unmatched. The germline V gene has CDR1 MNHNS and CDR2 SASEGT. This CDR3 is built from 13 residues. The CDR3 is CASSQGLAVTQYF. As DNA, the CDR3 is TGTGCCAGCAGCCAGGGACTAGCTGTGACCCAGTACTTC.

In its sample, this clonotype was seen many times. The chain has TRBV12-3 or TRBV12-4 and TRBJ1-6; TRBD1 matches at 8 bases. With V trimmed by 6 bases and J by 7 bases, 11 bases remained unmatched. This CDR3 spans 16 amino acids. The CDR3: CASSSYPGGSNSPLHF. The CDR3 bases are TGTGCCAGCAGCTCGTACCCAGGGGGCTCGAATTCACCCCTCCACTTT.

This clonotype was seen at least ten times. The chain recombines TRBV30 with TRBJ2-7; D gene unclear. The length of the CDR3 is 14 residues. Germline lookup yields CDR1 GTSNPN and CDR2 SVGIG (reference sequence). V lost 2 bases, J lost 0 bases, and 11 bases lay in between. The DNA for the CDR3 is TGTGCCTGGAGTTTCAGGATCAGCTCCTACGAGCAGTACTTC. As protein: CAWSFRISSYEQYF.